The 13 T cell receptor beta chains reported below all come from one sample, sequenced in a study of control samples from healthy donors and cancer patients. TCRdb keeps only in-frame clones here, not all; method: immunoSEQ multiplex PCR. The sample contains roughly 130,000 clones, around 93% of which appear only once. Sequencing input: blood. These receptor sequences come from a man aged 18 to 30 in good health.

This chain joins TRBV4-1 and TRBJ1-1, with TRBD1 as a possible D gene (5 bases). The CDR3 is made up of 13 amino acids. V was cut by 4 bases and J by 1 base, with 7 bases left in between. CDR1 is MGHRA and CDR2 is YSYEKL in the germline V gene. This CDR3 is CASSRRGNTEAFF. DNA of the CDR3: TGCGCCAGCAGCCGGAGGGGGAACACTGAAGCTTTCTTT.

This clone has only one observation. The genes are TRBV6-6 and TRBJ2-3; D possibly corresponds to TRBD2 (5 bases). Trimming took 0 bases from V and 1 from J, leaving 8 bases between them. The CDR3 totals 15 residues. Germline CDR1 reads MNHNY; CDR2 reads SVGAGI (reference sequence). The CDR3 sequence: CASSYSTEGTDTQYF. CDR3 bases: TGTGCCAGCAGTTACTCGACGGAGGGCACAGATACGCAGTATTTT.

The sample holds one count of this clone. The CDR3 spells CASSLTFFGRSQNSPLHF. The DNA of the CDR3 is TGTGCCAGCAGCTTAACGTTTTTCGGACGGAGCCAGAATTCACCCCTCCACTTT. The chain carries TRBV7-9 and TRBJ1-6; D gene uncertain. This CDR3 contains 18 residues. Germline lookup yields CDR1 SEHNR and CDR2 FQNEAQ (reference sequence). V lost 2 bases and J lost 7, with 21 bases in between.

The V gene is TRBV9, the J gene TRBJ1-4; D is undetermined. The CDR3 is 16 residues long. Germline V CDR1 and CDR2: SGDLS, YYNGEE. The V end lost 0 bases, the J end lost 0 bases, and 9 bases lay between the germline ends. CDR3 region: CASSVASRATNEKLFF. The CDR3 coding sequence is TGTGCCAGCAGCGTAGCCTCCCGTGCAACTAATGAAAAACTGTTTTTT.

In this sample, this clone turned up a few times. This chain uses TRBV6-5 with TRBJ1-2, with 8 bases aligning to TRBD1. Germline V gives CDR1 MNHEY, CDR2 SVGAGI. V lost 6 bases to trimming and J lost 6 bases; unmatched junction nucleotides: 9. This CDR3 is 14 amino acids long. The chain's CDR3 is CASRGTGESNGYTF. CDR3 nucleotide sequence: TGTGCCAGCAGGGGGACAGGAGAATCGAATGGCTACACCTTC.

The chain joins TRBV9 to TRBJ2-5; no reliable D call. CDR3 length equals 12 residues. Trimming pared 4 bases from V and 0 bases from J, leaving 4 bases between. The V gene's germline CDR1 is SGDLS and CDR2 YYNGEE. CDR3 sequence reads: CASSPNQETQYF. The CDR3 DNA reads as TGTGCCAGCAGCCCAAACCAAGAGACCCAGTACTTC.

V gene TRBV19 combines with J gene TRBJ1-5, with D unresolved. CDR3 size: 16 residues. Germline V CDR1 and CDR2: LNHDA, SQIVND (reference sequence). The ends were cut back, 6 bases at V and 0 bases at J, with 15 bases in the middle. In DNA, the CDR3 is TGTGCCAGTAGCCCCCCCGGAGGATATAGCAATCAGCCCCAGCATTTT. This sequence encodes CASSPPGGYSNQPQHF. The full variable domain, with the rest looked up from reference TRBV19 and TRBJ1-5, is DGGITQSPKYLFRKEGQNVTLSCEQNLNHDAMYWYRQDPGQGLRLIYYSQIVNDFQKGDIAEGYSVSREKKESFPLTVTSAQKNPTAFYLCASSPPGGYSNQPQHFGDGTRLSIL.

The V and J genes are TRBV11-2 and TRBJ2-1; possible D gene TRBD2, 7 bases. The germline CDR1 and CDR2 sequences are SGHAT and FQNNGV. The V end was cut by 1 base, the J end by 4 bases, with 17 bases between. This CDR3 has 17 amino acids. CDR3 protein: CASSLGRGRSAYNEQFF. The CDR3 DNA is TGTGCCAGCAGCTTAGGGCGGGGGCGAAGTGCTTACAATGAGCAGTTCTTC.

The chain couples TRBV19 to TRBJ1-1; D not certain. Germline-derived CDR1 and CDR2 are LNHDA and SQIVND (reference sequence). This CDR3 has 13 residues. V dropped 7 bases and J dropped 5 bases, with 14 bases sitting between them. Written as DNA, the CDR3 is TGTGCCAGTATCAAAGGTCTGGGGACTGAAGCTTTCTTT. It translates to CASIKGLGTEAFF.

The rearrangement links TRBV4-1 to TRBJ2-2, with TRBD2 identical over 9 bases. V gave up 2 bases and J gave up 4 bases; unmatched junction bases: 8. There are 17 residues in the CDR3. Germline lookup yields CDR1 MGHRA and CDR2 YSYEKL. DNA for the CDR3: TGCGCCAGCAGCCAAAAAGTCGGCGGGGGGGCCACCGGGGAGCTGTTTTTT. Amino acid sequence: CASSQKVGGGATGELFF.

The gene calls are TRBV2 and TRBJ2-6; tentative D call: TRBD1 (5 bases). The germline gives CDR1 SNHLY, CDR2 FYNNEI. The V and J ends lost 4 bases and 0 bases respectively, with 10 bases between them. The CDR3 runs 16 residues. The CDR3 region is CASSASTVSGANVLTF. The CDR3 bases are TGTGCCAGCAGTGCCTCGACAGTCTCTGGGGCCAACGTCCTGACTTTC. Full variable domain (rest looked up from reference TRBV2 and TRBJ2-6): EPEVTQTPSHQVTQMGQEVILRCVPISNHLYFYWYRQILGQKVEFLVSFYNNEISEKSEIFDDQFSVERPDGSNFTLKIRSTKLEDSAMYFCASSASTVSGANVLTFGAGSRLTVL.

This sequence joins TRBV4-1 and TRBJ1-1, with a tentative D call TRBD1 (5 bases). CDR3 size: 15 residues. The ends were cut back, 4 bases at V and 5 bases at J, with 17 bases in the middle. CDR1 is MGHRA, CDR2 YSYEKL, per germline. The CDR3 is CASSRRSRESTEAFF. In DNA form, the CDR3 reads TGCGCCAGCAGCCGTCGCAGCAGGGAAAGTACTGAAGCTTTCTTT.

The rearrangement uses TRBV11-2 and TRBJ1-1; D is ambiguous. The V end lost 1 base, the J end lost 5 bases, and 8 bases lay between the germline ends. CDR3 length: 13 residues. Germline V gene lookup returns CDR1 SGHAT and CDR2 FQNNGV. The CDR3 region is CASSLGWRTEAFF. As DNA, the CDR3 is TGTGCCAGCAGCTTAGGATGGAGGACTGAAGCTTTCTTT. Drawing the rest from reference TRBV11-2 and TRBJ1-1, the complete variable domain is EAGVAQSPRYKIIEKRQSVAFWCNPISGHATLYWYQQILGQGPKLLIQFQNNGVVDDSQLPKDRFSAERLKGVDSTLKIQPAKLEDSAVYLCASSLGWRTEAFFGQGTRLTVV.